The source of this T cell receptor (beta chain) is a study of CD8+ T cells in alopecia areata. Treatment indicated: oral pan-JAK inhibitor, 5-10 mg twice daily. Isolated RNA was reverse transcribed into cDNA used as the sequencing template. The assay was immunoSEQ multiplex PCR, and TCRdb's table has in-frame clones only and misses some. In the table there are 150,000 to 200,000 clones, about three fifths of which are singletons. Sequenced here: CD8+ T cells sorted from blood, sampled at week 24, from a patient treated with tofacitinib. The clonotype originates from a human donor with alopecia areata.

The CDR3 DNA follows: TGTGCCTGGAGTGGTTTAGGGGGAAGAGCCTATGGCTACACCTTC. It specifies CAWSGLGGRAYGYTF. The chain couples TRBV30 to TRBJ1-2; TRBD1 might be the D (6 bases). The CDR3 runs to 15 residues. The germline V and J ends were trimmed by 1 base and 4 bases, with 16 bases remaining between them. CDR1 GTSNPN and CDR2 SVGIG come from the germline V gene (reference sequence). The whole variable domain, remainder taken from reference TRBV30 and TRBJ1-2, is SQTIHQWPATLVQPVGSPLSLECTVEGTSNPNLYWYRQAAGRGLQLLFYSVGIGQISSEVPQNLSASRPQDRQFILSSKKLLLSDSGFYLCAWSGLGGRAYGYTFGSGTRLTVV.